This T cell receptor beta chain stems from a study of identical twins. This clonotype has ten or more counts. Its matching antigen is unknown. MiXCR, run by TCRdb on the 5' RACE reads, gives a single entry per CDR3 protein. This sample carries 200,000 to 250,000 distinct CDR3 sequences, under 12% of them seen once, and the ten largest clones take over 8%. Germline V gives CDR1 SEHNR, CDR2 FQNEAQ (reference sequence). V trimming: 5 bases; J trimming: 3 bases; junction bases outside the gene matches: 9. This CDR3 comprises 17 residues. Study-level results: Carriage of fewer insertions was seen in abundant cord blood beta clonotypes, whereas memory repertoires showed none. The study reached conclusions through statistical analysis that was cross-sectional, not following the same donors.

Sequencing was carried out using memory T cells sorted from blood. This chain connects TRBV7-9 to TRBJ1-4; TRBD1 agrees at 10 bases. This TCR derives from a man in his forties or fifties in good health. The CDR3 sequence is CASSRDRGSRSNEKLFF. DNA of the CDR3: TGTGCCAGCAGCCGGGACAGGGGATCTAGGTCTAATGAAAAACTGTTTTTT. The complete variable domain, with remaining parts taken from reference TRBV7-9 and TRBJ1-4, reads DTGVSQNPRHKITKRGQNVTFRCDPISEHNRLYWYRQTLGQGPEFLTYFQNEAQLEKSRLLSDRFSAERPKGSFSTLEIQRTEQGDSAMYLCASSRDRGSRSNEKLFFGSGTQLSVL.